Many counts were recorded for the clone carrying this TCR beta chain. The data were obtained in a study of identical twins. Germline V gene sequence: CDR1 SEHNR, CDR2 FQNEAQ (reference sequence). V was cut by 3 bases and J by 0 bases, with 7 bases left in between. The CDR3 extends over 14 amino acids. With no exceptions, donors were healthy Caucasians. TCRdb reprocessed the 5' RACE reads with MiXCR, giving one entry per CDR3 protein. The sample includes over 250,000 distinct CDR3 sequences, roughly 9.8% of them seen just once. These same data were also listed under a study on yellow fever vaccine responses in identical twins. That work contributes: Twins reportedly showed a vaccine T cell response that seemed partly convergent and partly personalized.

The TCR sequence derives from a woman between 18 and 29 years old in good health. Sample: CD8+ T cells sorted from blood. The chain links TRBV7-9 to TRBJ2-3; D unclear. The CDR3, as DNA: TGTGCCAGCAGCTTCCGACGAAGCACAGATACGCAGTATTTT. Amino acids: CASSFRRSTDTQYF.